This entry describes one T cell receptor beta chain. Its specificity is unknown. This CDR3 region has 14 residues. Germline-derived CDR1 and CDR2 are SGHTA and FQGNSA. V was trimmed by 6 bases and J by 4 bases, leaving 15 bases between them. This specimen belongs to a study of CD4+ T cells in melanoma. General study findings and limits: CD8+ T cell, macrophage and B cell function reportedly correlated with neoantigen-specific CD4+ T cells. Reportedly, melanoma neoantigen-specific CD4+ T cells showed varied differentiation states.

The data were produced by immunoSEQ multiplex PCR, yet TCRdb's version contains in-frame clones alone and is incomplete. In the table there are over 100,000 clones, roughly 90% of which are singletons. The rearrangement uses TRBV7-2 and TRBJ1-1; D gene uncertain. This clonotype was obtained from a human donor with melanoma. Material for sequencing was peripheral blood. CDR3 region: CASSVQQSGTEAFF. DNA of the CDR3: TGTGCCAGCAGTGTCCAGCAGTCGGGCACTGAAGCTTTCTTT.